This TCR beta chain appears in the sequencing data of a study of blood T cell repertoires in COVID-19. Germline values: CDR1 LGHNT, CDR2 FRNRAP. V lost 8 bases and J 3 bases, leaving 13 bases between the germline ends. The CDR3 sequence is 13 residues long. Under the authors' procedure: It was from reference gene primer amplification that nucleated cell counts were estimated. Assay: immunoSEQ multiplex PCR; the TCRdb copy retains only in-frame clones and omits some. V, J and clone size were drawn from that table, and D and trimming were deduced from the DNA. The table lists around 20,000 clones, approximately 89% of them singletons. Two negative PCRs, clearance, or symptom resolution had been documented for recovered Cohort 3 donors.

The chain combines TRBV12-5 with TRBJ2-5, with TRBD1 as a possible D gene (6 bases). The sequence derives from a woman aged 25-40 years who had recovered from COVID-19. Sequencing was carried out using PBMCs or T cells enriched from blood (not recorded which). CDR3 sequence: CASSRDNEETQYF. The CDR3 DNA sequence: TGTGCTAGTTCAAGGGACAATGAAGAGACCCAGTACTTC.